These T cell receptor beta chains were read from a single sample in a study of blood T cell repertoires in COVID-19. The protocol was immunoSEQ multiplex PCR, while the TCRdb copy is restricted to in-frame clones and leaves out a portion. The table includes about 250,000 clones, roughly 87% detected once. The sample taken for sequencing was PBMCs or T cells enriched from blood (not recorded which). The receptors originated from a woman aged 25-40 years with acute COVID-19. The CDR3 runs from the conserved cysteine through the conserved F or W. Fields, in order: V gene, clone size, J gene, CDR3 protein. A row's size may be missing; if present it is once, few, many or a size class.

TRBV18	NA	TRBJ2-2	CASSPRVGAVTGELFF
TRBV30	NA	TRBJ2-5	CAWSSGDGWETQYF
TRBV19	NA	TRBJ1-2	CASSPWTGAGDGYTF
TRBV27	NA	TRBJ2-1	CASSLAAASSYNEQFF
TRBV12-3/TRBV12-4	NA	TRBJ2-5	CASSSSETQYF
TRBV10-3	NA	TRBJ2-5	CAISTPYRGREETQYF
TRBV19	NA	TRBJ1-5	CASSQGVIQPQHF
TRBV28	once	TRBJ2-5	CASSLGQGARKGETQYF
TRBV7-9	NA	TRBJ2-1	CASSLLSDEQFF
TRBV4-1	NA	TRBJ2-1	CASSQEGALSEQFF